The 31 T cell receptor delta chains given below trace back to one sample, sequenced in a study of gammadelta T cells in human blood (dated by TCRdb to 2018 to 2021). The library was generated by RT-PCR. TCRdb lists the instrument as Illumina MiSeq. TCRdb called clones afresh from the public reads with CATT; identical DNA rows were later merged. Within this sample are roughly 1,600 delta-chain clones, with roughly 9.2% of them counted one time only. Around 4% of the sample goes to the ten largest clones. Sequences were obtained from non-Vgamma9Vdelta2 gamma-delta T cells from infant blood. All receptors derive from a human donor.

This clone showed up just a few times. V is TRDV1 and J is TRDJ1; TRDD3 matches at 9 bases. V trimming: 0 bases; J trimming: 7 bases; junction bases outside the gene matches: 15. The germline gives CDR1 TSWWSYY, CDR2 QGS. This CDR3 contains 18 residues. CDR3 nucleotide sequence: TGTGCTCTTGGGGAACTTGGTACTGGGGGAACGCCTTGGGGTAAACTCATCTTT. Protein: CALGELGTGGTPWGKLIF.

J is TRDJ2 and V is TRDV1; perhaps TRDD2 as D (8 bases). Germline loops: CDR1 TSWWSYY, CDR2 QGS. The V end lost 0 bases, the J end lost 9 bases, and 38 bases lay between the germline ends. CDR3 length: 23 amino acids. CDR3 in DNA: TGTGCTCTTGGGGAACTAAGGTGGTGCTTCCTACTACGGGACGGGGATAGAGGGACACAACTCTTCTTT. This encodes CALGELRWCFLLRDGDRGTQLFF.

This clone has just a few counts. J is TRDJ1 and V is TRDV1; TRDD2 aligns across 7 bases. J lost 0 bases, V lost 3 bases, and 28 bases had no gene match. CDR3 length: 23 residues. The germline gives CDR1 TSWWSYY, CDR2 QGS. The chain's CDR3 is CALGDPPFLQPSREEGYTDKLIF. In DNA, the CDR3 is TGTGCTCTTGGGGACCCTCCGTTCCTACAGCCAAGCCGGGAGGAGGGGTACACCGATAAACTCATCTTT.

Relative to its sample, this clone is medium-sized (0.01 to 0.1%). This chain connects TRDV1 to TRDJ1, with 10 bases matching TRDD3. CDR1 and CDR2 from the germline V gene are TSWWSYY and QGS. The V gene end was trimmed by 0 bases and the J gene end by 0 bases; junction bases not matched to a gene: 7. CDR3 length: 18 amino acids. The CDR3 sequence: CALGELDWTGGYTDKLIF. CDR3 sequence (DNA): TGTGCTCTTGGGGAACTTGACTGGACTGGGGGATACACCGATAAACTCATCTTT.

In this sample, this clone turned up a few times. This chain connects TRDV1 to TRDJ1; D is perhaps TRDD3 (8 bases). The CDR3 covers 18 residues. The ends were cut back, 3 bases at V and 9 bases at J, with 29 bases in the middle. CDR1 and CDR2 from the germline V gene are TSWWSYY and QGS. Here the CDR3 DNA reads TGTGCTCTTGGGGAGCCCTTCCTTCCCTGGGGGACACGAGGGGAACTCATCTTT. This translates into CALGEPFLPWGTRGELIF.

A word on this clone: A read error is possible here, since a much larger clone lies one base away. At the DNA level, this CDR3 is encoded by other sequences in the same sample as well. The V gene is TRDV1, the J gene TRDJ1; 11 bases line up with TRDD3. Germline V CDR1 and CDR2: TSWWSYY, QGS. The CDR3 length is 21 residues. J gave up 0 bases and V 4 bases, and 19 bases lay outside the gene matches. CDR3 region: CALGARGESPLGDTNTDKLIF. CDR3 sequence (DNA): TGTGCTCTTGGGGCCCGGGGGGAGTCCCCATTGGGGGATACGAACACCGATAAACTCATCTTT.

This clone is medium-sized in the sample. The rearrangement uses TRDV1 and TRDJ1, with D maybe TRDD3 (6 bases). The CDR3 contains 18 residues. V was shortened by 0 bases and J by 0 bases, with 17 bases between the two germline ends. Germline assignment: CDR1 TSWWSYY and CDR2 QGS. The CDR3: CALGELGGVLGYTDKLIF. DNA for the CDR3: TGTGCTCTTGGGGAACTTGGCGGGGTACTGGGTTACACCGATAAACTCATCTTT.

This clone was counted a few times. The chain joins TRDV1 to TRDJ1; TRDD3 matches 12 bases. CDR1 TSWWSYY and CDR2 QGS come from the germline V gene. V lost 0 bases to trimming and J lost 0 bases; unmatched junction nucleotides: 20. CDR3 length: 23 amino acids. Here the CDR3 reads CALGELGAPSTGGYPLYTDKLIF. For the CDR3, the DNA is TGTGCTCTTGGGGAACTAGGGGCGCCGAGTACTGGGGGATACCCCCTTTACACCGATAAACTCATCTTT.

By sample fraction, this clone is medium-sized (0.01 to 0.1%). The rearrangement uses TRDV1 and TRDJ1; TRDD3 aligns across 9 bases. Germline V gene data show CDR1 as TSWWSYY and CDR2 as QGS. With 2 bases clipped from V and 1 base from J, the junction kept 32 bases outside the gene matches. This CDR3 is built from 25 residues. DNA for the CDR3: TGTGCTCTTGGGGAATATTTGAAAGGACCACTGCATACTGGGGGACCTACACGGGGCACCGATAAACTCATCTTT. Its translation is CALGEYLKGPLHTGGPTRGTDKLIF.

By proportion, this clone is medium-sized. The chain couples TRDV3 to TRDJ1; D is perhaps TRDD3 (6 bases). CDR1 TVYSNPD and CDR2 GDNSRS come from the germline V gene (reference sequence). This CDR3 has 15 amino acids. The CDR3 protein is CAYLGGPLYTDKLIF. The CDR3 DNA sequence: TGTGCTTATCTTGGGGGTCCTTTGTACACCGATAAACTCATCTTT.

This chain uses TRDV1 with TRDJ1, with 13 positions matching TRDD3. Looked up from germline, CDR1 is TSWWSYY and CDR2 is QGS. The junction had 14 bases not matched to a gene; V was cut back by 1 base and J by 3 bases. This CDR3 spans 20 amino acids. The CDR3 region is CALGERVSPTGGYVSDKLIF. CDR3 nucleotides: TGTGCTCTTGGGGAACGGGTTTCCCCTACTGGGGGATACGTCTCCGATAAACTCATCTTT.

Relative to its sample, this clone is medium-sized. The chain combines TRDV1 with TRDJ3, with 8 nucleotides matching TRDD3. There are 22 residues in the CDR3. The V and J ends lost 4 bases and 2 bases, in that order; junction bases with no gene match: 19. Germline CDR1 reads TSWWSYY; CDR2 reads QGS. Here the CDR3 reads CALGGPSRRLGVKTWDTRQMFF. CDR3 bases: TGTGCTCTTGGGGGGCCTTCCCGAAGACTGGGGGTCAAAACCTGGGACACCCGACAGATGTTTTTC.

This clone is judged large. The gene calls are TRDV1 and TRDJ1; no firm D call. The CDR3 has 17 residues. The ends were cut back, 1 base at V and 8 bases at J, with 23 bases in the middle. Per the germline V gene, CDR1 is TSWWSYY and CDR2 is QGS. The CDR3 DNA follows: TGTGCTCTTGGGGAACCCGACTCTAGGACTAATGTGTTGAAACTCATCTTT. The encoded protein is CALGEPDSRTNVLKLIF.

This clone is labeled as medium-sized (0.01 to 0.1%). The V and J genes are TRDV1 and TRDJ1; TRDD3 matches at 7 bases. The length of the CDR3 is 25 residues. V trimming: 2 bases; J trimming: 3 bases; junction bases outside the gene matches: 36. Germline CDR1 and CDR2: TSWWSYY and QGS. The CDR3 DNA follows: TGTGCTCTTGGGGAAGGCGACCGTACTTATCCACTTAGACTACACTGGGGCCCCTCCCCCGATAAACTCATCTTT. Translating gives CALGEGDRTYPLRLHWGPSPDKLIF.

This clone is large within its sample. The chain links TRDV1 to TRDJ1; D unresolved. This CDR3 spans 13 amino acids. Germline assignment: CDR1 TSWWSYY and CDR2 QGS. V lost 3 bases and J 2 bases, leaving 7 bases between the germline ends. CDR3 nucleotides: TGTGCTCTTGGGGATAGACGGACCGATAAACTCATCTTT. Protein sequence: CALGDRRTDKLIF.

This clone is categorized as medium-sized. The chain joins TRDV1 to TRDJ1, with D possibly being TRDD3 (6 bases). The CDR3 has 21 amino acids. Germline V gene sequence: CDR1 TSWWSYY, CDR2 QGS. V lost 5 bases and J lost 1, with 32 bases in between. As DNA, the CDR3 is TGTGCTCTTGGGCTAAAGGGGATCGGTGTGCGGGATTCAGCGCTCACCGATAAACTCATCTTT. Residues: CALGLKGIGVRDSALTDKLIF.

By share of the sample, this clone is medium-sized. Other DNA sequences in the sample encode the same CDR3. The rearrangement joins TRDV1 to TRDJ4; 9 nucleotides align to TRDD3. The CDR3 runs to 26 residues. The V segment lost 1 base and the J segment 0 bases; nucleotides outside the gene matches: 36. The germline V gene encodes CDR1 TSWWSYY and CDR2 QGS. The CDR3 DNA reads TGTGCTCTTGGGGAACAATCCTACCTACTGAAGATGGCTACTGGGGGACTACAGAAACGCTCCAGACCCCTGATCTTT. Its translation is CALGEQSYLLKMATGGLQKRSRPLIF.

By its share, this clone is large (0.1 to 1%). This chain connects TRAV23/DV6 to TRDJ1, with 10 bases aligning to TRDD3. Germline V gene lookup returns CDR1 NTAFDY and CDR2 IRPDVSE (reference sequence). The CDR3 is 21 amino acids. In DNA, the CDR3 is TGTGCTGTGACTCTCGGGGCCTTCGAACATCGAATGGGGGATACCTCCGATAAACTCATCTTT. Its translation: CAVTLGAFEHRMGDTSDKLIF.

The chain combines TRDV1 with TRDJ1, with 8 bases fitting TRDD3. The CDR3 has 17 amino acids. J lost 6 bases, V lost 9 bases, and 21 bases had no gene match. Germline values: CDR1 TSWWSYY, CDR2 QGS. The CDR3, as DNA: TGTGCTCTAAAACGACAGTCGACTGGGGGGATATCGTATAAACTCATCTTT. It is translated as CALKRQSTGGISYKLIF.

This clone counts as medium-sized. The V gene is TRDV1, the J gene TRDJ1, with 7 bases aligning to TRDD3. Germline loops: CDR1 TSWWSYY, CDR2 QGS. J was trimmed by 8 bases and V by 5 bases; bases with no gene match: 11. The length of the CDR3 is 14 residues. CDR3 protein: CALGPRRDTGKLIF. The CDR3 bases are TGTGCTCTTGGGCCTAGGAGGGATACAGGGAAACTCATCTTT.

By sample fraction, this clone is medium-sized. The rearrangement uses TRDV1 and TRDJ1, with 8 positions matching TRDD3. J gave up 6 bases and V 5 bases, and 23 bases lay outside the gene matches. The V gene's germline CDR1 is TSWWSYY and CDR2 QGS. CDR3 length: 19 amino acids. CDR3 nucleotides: TGTGCTCTTGGGCCTTCGATTCCTGGGAGGTACTGGGGGCCGCATAAACTCATCTTT. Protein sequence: CALGPSIPGRYWGPHKLIF.

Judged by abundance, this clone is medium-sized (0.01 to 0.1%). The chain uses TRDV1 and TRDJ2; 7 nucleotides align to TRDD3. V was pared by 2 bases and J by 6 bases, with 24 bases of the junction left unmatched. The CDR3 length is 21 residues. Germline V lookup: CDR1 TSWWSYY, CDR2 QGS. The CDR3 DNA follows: TGTGCTCTTGGGGAAAGGAGGGAAGGGCACTGTACTGGGGTAAGGGCAGCACAACTCTTCTTT. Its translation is CALGERREGHCTGVRAAQLFF.

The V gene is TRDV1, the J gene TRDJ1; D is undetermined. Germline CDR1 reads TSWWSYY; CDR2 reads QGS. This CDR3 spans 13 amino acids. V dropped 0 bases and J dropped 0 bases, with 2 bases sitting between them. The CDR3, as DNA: TGTGCTCTTGGGGAACTAAACACCGATAAACTCATCTTT. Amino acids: CALGELNTDKLIF.

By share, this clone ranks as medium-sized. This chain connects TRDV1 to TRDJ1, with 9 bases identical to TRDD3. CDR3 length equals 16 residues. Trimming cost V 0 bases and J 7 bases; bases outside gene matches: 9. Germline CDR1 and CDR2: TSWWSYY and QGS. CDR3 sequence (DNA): TGTGCTCTTGGGGAACTTGCCGCGCTGGGGGATTCTAAACTCATCTTT. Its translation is CALGELAALGDSKLIF.

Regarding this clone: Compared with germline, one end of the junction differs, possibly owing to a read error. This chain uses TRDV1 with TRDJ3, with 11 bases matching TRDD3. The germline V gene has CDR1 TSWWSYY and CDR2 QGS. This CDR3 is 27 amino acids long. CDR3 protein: CALGDPRRFPSDWGINVKSCDTRQMFF. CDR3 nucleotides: TGTGCTCTTGGGGACCCGAGGCGGTTCCCATCAGACTGGGGGATAAATGTTAAGTCCTGTGACACCCGACAGATGTTTTTC.

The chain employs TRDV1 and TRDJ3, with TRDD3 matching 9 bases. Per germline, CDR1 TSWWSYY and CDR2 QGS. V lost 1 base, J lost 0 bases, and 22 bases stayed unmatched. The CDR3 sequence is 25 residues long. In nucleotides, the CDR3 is TGTGCTCTTGGGGAACCCTCATTTCCCGTACTGGGGGACCCGGAAAGCTCCTGGGACACCCGACAGATGTTTTTC. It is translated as CALGEPSFPVLGDPESSWDTRQMFF.

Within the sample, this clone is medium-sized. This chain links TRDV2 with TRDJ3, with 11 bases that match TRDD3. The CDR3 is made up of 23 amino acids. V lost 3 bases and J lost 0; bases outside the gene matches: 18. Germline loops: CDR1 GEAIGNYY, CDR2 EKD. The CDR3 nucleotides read TGTGCCTGTGACCCTCTACGTACCAATGTACTGGGGGATAACTCCTGGGACACCCGACAGATGTTTTTC. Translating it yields CACDPLRTNVLGDNSWDTRQMFF.

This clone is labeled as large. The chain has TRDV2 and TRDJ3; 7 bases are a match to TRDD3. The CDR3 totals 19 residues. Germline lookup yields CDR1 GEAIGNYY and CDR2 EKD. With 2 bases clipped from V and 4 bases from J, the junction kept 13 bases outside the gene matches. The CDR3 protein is CACDRRGMLMGWDTRQMFF. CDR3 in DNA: TGTGCCTGTGACAGAAGGGGGATGCTAATGGGATGGGACACCCGACAGATGTTTTTC.

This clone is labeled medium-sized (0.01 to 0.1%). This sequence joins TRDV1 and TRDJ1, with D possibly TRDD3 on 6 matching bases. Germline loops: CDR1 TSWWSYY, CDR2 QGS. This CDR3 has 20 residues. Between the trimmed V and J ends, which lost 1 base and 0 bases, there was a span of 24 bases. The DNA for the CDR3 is TGTGCTCTTGGGGAACCCCTTTCTACCTACTGGGTGGGGGACACCGATAAACTCATCTTT. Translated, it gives CALGEPLSTYWVGDTDKLIF.

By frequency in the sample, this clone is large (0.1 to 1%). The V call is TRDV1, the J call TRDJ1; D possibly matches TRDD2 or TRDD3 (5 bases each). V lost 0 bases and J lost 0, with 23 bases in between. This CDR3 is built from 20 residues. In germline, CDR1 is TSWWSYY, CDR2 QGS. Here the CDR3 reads CALGELWVPYLWVYTDKLIF. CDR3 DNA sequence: TGTGCTCTTGGGGAACTATGGGTTCCTTACCTCTGGGTTTACACCGATAAACTCATCTTT.

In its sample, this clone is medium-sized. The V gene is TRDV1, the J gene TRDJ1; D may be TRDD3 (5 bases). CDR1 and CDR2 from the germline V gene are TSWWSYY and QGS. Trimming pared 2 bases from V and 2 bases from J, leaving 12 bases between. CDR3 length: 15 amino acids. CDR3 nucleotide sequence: TGTGCTCTTGGGGAATGGGTGGGATTTACCGATAAACTCATCTTT. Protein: CALGEWVGFTDKLIF.